This T cell receptor beta chain was found in a study of CD8 T cells in Susac syndrome. The CDR3 sequence is 11 residues long. Germline CDR1 reads SQVTM; CDR2 reads ANQGSEA. The V and J ends lost 1 base and 5 bases respectively, with 5 bases between them. In this sample, this clonotype turned up a few times. Random hexamers served to reverse transcribe about 0.5 to 1 ug RNA. TCRdb called the immunoSEQ multiplex PCR reads again in MiXCR, with one record for every CDR3 protein. Of about 180,000 distinct CDR3 sequences in the sample, 85% to 95% were seen once. J is TRBJ1-1 and V is TRBV29-1; D ambiguous. The sequenced sample was CD8+ T cells from PBMCs. The TCR sequence derives from a human donor with multiple sclerosis. CDR3 in amino acids: CSVEGRTEAFF. The CDR3 DNA reads TGCAGCGTTGAAGGTCGGACTGAAGCTTTCTTT.